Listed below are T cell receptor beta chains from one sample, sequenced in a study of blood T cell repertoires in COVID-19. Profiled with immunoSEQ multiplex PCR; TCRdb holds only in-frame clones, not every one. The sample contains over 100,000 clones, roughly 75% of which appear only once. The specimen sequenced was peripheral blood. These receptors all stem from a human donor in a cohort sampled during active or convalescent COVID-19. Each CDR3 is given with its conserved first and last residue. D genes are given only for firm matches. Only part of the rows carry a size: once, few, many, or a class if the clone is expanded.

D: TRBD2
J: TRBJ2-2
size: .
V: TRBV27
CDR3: CASSQGLAGVRTGELFF
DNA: TGTGCCAGCAGCCAGGGACTAGCGGGAGTTCGAACCGGGGAGCTGTTTTTT

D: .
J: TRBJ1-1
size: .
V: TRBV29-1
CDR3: CRVAGNTEAFF
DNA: TGCCGGGTGGCGGGGAACACTGAAGCTTTCTTT

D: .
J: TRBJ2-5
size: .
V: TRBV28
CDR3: CASSLAGGETQYF
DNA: TGTGCCAGCAGTTTGGCAGGGGGGGAGACCCAGTACTTC

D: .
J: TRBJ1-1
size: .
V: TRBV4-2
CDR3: CASSQDPGPMNTEAFF
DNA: TGTGCCAGCAGCCAAGATCCGGGTCCCATGAACACTGAAGCTTTCTTT

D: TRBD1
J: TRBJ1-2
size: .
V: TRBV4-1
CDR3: CASSQAGTGGRGYTF
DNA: TGCGCCAGCAGCCAGGCCGGGACAGGGGGCCGAGGCTACACCTTC

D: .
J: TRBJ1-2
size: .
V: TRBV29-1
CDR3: CSVQTANYGYTF
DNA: TGCAGCGTCCAGACAGCTAACTATGGCTACACCTTC

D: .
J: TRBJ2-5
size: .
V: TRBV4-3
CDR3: CASSHGPGSQETQYF
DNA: TGCGCCAGCAGCCATGGACCGGGGTCCCAAGAGACCCAGTACTTC

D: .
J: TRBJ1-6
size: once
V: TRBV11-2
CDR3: CASSLETHPGSPLHF
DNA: TGTGCCAGCAGCCTCGAGACCCACCCAGGGTCACCCCTCCACTTT

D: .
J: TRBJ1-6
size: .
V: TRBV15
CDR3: CATKTGSSYNSPLHF
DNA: TGTGCCACCAAAACAGGGAGCTCCTATAATTCACCCCTCCACTTT

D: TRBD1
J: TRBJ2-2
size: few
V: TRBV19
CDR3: CASSLRTGGSTRGGELFF
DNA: TGTGCCAGTAGCCTTAGGACAGGGGGCTCTACCCGTGGCGGGGAGCTGTTTTTT

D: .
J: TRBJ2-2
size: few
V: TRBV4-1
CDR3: CASSRNPDTGGGTGELFF
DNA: TGCGCCAGCAGCCGGAACCCCGACACAGGGGGGGGAACCGGGGAGCTGTTTTTT

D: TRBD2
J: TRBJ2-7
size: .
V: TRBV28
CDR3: CASSSKALSGRSGEQYF
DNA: TGTGCCAGCAGCAGTAAAGCCCTCTCCGGGAGGTCTGGCGAGCAGTACTTC

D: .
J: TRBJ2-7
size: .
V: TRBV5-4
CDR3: CASSLSSSYEQYF
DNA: TGTGCCAGCAGCTTGTCTAGCTCCTACGAGCAGTACTTC

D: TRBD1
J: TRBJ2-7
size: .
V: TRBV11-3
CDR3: CASSRTGSTYEQYF
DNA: TGTGCCAGCAGCCGGACAGGGAGTACCTACGAGCAGTACTTC

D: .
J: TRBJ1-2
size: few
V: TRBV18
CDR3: CASSRGGANYGYTF
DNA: TGTGCCAGCTCTAGGGGGGGCGCAAACTATGGCTACACCTTC

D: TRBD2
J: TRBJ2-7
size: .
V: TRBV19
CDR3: CASSTRTSGRLGEQYF
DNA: TGTGCCAGTAGTACGAGGACTAGCGGGAGACTCGGGGAGCAGTACTTC

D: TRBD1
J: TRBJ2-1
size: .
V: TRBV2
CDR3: CASPGRDRGLSVPYNEQFF
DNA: TGTGCCAGCCCGGGTCGGGACAGGGGGCTTTCCGTCCCTTACAATGAGCAGTTCTTC

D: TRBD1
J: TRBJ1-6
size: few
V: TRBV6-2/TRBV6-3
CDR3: CASSYTPGRGLTDSPLHF
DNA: TGTGCCAGCAGTTACACCCCGGGCAGGGGGCTAACTGATTCACCCCTCCACTTT

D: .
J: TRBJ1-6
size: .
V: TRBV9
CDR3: CASSMKGDNSPLHF
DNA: TGTGCCAGCAGCATGAAAGGGGATAATTCACCCCTCCACTTT

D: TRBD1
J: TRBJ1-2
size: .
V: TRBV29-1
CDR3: CSAYSQGSSYTF
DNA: TGCAGCGCCTACTCACAGGGGAGCTCCTACACCTTC

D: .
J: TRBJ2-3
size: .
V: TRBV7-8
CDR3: CASSLRRGTTDTQYF
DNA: TGTGCCAGCAGCCTACGCAGGGGAACTACAGATACGCAGTATTTT

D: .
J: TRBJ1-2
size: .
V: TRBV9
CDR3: CASSVGGTSNYGYTF
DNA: TGTGCCAGCAGCGTAGGGGGGACAAGCAACTATGGCTACACCTTC

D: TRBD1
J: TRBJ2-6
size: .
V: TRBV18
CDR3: CASSPGDSSQSGANVLTF
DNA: TGTGCCAGCTCACCCGGGGACAGCTCCCAATCTGGGGCCAACGTCCTGACTTTC

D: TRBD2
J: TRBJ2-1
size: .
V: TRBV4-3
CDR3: CASSRTSGIYNEQFF
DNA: TGCGCCAGCAGCCGGACTAGCGGGATCTACAATGAGCAGTTCTTC

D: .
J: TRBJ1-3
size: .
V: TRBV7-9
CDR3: CASSFRGSSGNTIYF
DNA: TGTGCCAGCAGCTTCAGAGGGAGCTCTGGAAACACCATATATTTT

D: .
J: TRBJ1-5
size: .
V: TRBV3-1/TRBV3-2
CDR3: CASSHSRGNNQPQHF
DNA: TGTGCCAGCAGCCATTCCAGGGGCAACAATCAGCCCCAGCATTTT

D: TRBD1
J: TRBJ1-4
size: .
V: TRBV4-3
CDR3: CASSQLRPGQTHLATNEKLFF
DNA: TGCGCCAGCAGCCAACTGCGACCGGGACAGACCCACCTTGCAACTAATGAAAAACTGTTTTTT

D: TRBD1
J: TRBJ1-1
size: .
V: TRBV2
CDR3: CASSRQGLSNTEAFF
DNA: TGTGCCAGCAGCCGACAGGGCTTATCGAACACTGAAGCTTTCTTT

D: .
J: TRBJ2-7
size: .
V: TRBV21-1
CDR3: CASSKRSNPLRRCGEQYF
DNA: TGTGCCAGCAGCAAGCGCTCCAATCCGTTACGACGGTGCGGCGAGCAGTACTTC

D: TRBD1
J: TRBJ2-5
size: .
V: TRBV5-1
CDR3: CASKVQGAGETQYF
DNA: TGCGCCAGCAAGGTTCAGGGGGCCGGGGAGACCCAGTACTTC

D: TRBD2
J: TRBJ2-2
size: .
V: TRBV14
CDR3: CASSQSLAVNTGELFF
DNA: TGTGCCAGCAGCCAATCACTAGCGGTGAACACCGGGGAGCTGTTTTTT

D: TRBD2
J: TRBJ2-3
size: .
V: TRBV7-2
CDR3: CASSRRLAVSTDTQYF
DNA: TGTGCCAGCAGCCGCCGACTAGCGGTTAGCACAGATACGCAGTATTTT

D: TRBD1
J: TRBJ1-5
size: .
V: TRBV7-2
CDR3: CASSSGGHSNQPQHF
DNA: TGTGCCAGCAGCTCAGGGGGGCATAGCAATCAGCCCCAGCATTTT

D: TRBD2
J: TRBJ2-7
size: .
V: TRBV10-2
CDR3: CATHLAGSSYEQYF
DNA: TGCGCCACCCACCTAGCGGGGAGCTCCTACGAGCAGTACTTC

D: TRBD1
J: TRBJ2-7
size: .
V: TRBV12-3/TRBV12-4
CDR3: CASSRTGGYEQYF
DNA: TGTGCCAGCAGTCGGACAGGGGGGTACGAGCAGTACTTC

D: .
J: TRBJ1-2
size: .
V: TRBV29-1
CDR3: CSVDLQSPARTGGYTF
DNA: TGCAGCGTTGATTTACAGTCCCCGGCTAGGACGGGGGGCTACACCTTC

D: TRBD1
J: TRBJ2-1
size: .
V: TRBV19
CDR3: CASSPYRGTSYNEQFF
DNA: TGTGCCAGTAGCCCCTACAGGGGCACTTCCTACAATGAGCAGTTCTTC

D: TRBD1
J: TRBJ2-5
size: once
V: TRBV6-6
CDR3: CASKDRVGGETQYF
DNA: TGTGCCAGCAAGGACAGGGTCGGTGGGGAGACCCAGTACTTC

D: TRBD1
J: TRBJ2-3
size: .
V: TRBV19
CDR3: CASSGGIQGATDTQYF
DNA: TGTGCCAGTAGTGGGGGAATTCAGGGGGCGACAGATACGCAGTATTTT

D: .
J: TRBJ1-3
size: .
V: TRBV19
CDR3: CASSIGTGSKSGNTIYF
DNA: TGTGCCAGTAGTATTGGAACAGGTTCCAAGTCTGGAAACACCATATATTTT

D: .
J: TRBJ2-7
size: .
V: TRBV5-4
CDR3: CASSVRQAGSYEQYF
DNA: TGTGCCAGCAGTGTCCGACAGGCAGGGTCCTACGAGCAGTACTTC

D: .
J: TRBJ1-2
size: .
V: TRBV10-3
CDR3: CAISTTGGAGAMRGYTF
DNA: TGTGCCATCAGTACAACAGGTGGGGCAGGGGCAATGCGTGGCTACACCTTC

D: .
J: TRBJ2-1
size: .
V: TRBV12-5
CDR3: CASGLEGNEQFF
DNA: TGTGCTAGTGGTTTGGAGGGGAATGAGCAGTTCTTC

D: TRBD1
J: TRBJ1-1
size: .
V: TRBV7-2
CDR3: CASGYRGGTEAFF
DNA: TGTGCCAGCGGGTACAGGGGGGGAACTGAAGCTTTCTTT

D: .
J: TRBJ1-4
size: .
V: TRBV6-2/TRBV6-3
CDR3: CASSRHRGEKLFF
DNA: TGTGCCAGCAGCCGGCACCGTGGTGAAAAACTGTTTTTT

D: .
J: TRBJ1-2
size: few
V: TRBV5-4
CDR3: CASSEQGYYGYTF
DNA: TGTGCCAGCAGCGAACAGGGATACTATGGCTACACCTTC

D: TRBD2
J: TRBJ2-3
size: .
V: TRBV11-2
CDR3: CASSLGRGGSSDTQYF
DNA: TGTGCCAGCAGCTTAGGACGGGGGGGTTCTTCGGATACGCAGTATTTT

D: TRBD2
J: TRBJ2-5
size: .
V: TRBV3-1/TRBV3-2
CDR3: CASRGERGPQETQYF
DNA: TGTGCCAGCAGAGGCGAGCGGGGGCCCCAAGAGACCCAGTACTTC

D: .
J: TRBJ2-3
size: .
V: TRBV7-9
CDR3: CASSFSADSTDTQYF
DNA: TGTGCCAGCAGCTTCTCAGCGGACAGCACAGATACGCAGTATTTT

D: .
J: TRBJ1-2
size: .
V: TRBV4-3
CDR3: CASSQDGSPRLGDGYTF
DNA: TGCGCCAGCAGCCAAGATGGAAGTCCGAGATTGGGAGATGGCTACACCTTC

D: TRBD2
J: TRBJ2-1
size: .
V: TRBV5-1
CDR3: CASSLARAAGHEQFF
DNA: TGCGCCAGCAGCTTGGCCAGGGCAGCGGGGCATGAGCAGTTCTTC

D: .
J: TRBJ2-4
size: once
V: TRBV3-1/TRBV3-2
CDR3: CASSPDLAKNIQYF
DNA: TGTGCCAGCAGTCCGGACTTAGCCAAAAACATTCAGTACTTC

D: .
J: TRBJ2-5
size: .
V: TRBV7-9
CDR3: CASSLLLETQYF
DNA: TGTGCCAGCAGCCTTTTATTAGAGACCCAGTACTTC

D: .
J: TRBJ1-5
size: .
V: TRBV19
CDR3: CASAQGRNQPQHF
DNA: TGTGCCAGTGCTCAGGGTCGCAATCAGCCCCAGCATTTT